This TCR beta chain was observed in a study of CD8+CD57+ T cells in acquired aplastic anemia (dated by TCRdb to about 2018). Broadly, across the study: Extracted DNA from sorted CD4+ and CD8+ cells averaged around 3.4 ug, ranging from roughly 0.19 to 27.4 ug. CD8+CD57+ expansion was defined as a frequency above the mean frequency observed in healthy subjects. Results the study describes overall, beyond this receptor: No significant difference in CD8+ Simpson's diversity was found between patients and healthy controls (P=0.060). Around 31 CD8+ CDR3 sequences were shared between patients and controls but appeared highly expressed in patients and within their immunodominant clones.

Profiling of TCR beta VDJ combinations and CDR3 sequences used genomic DNA as the template. An Illumina HiSeq 2000 was the platform used for TCR repertoire sequencing. The original methods were these. Repertoire assessment relied on Simpson's diversity index, CDR3 size and DJ length profiles, and TRBV/TRBJ rearrangement plots. The immunodominant clone was defined as the most abundant DNA sequence in deep sequencing data. CDR3 amino acid sequences were checked for sharing between subjects and were compared against published repertoires and the VDJdb database. TCRdb trimmed the raw reads at Q25, called clones with MiXCR and kept productive beta chains. Each CDR3 protein appears once, grouped with its most common genes and DNA. These V and J calls derive from TCRdb rather than the authors' analysis. This sample has under 150,000 distinct CDR3 sequences in its table, and approximately 40% of those were observed once. The top ten constitute about 2.7% of the sample.

The patients picked for sequencing were ones in whom flow cytometry had shown an expansion of CD8+CD57+ cells. Severe acquired aplastic anemia was diagnosed in all patients according to International Study of Aplastic Anemia and Agranulocytosis and Camitta criteria. Patients had received no therapy at the time of blood sampling. TCR repertoires of sorted CD4+ and CD8+ blood T cells from severe aplastic anemia patients and healthy subjects were deep-sequenced in the study. Patients were enrolled in the USA under clinicaltrials.gov protocols 00001620, 01623167, 00001397, 00071045, 00081523 and 00961064. Ficoll-Paque density gradient centrifugation was used to isolate peripheral blood mononuclear cells. Before DNA was extracted, CD4+ and CD8+ T cells were sorted using either FACS or magnetic beads. In this sample, this clonotype turned up many times. No cognate antigen has been identified for it. No base qualities exist here, and no much larger clone lies one base off it.

The CDR3 has 17 amino acids, counting the end cysteine and phenylalanine. Kept here is only the CDR3 DNA, which spans 51 bases and is read in frame from base 1. V is clipped by 1 base and J by 2 bases, and the sequence between their germline boundaries is 13 bases long. CDR1 and CDR2 are drawn from the germline V gene: SGHRS, YFSETQ. The V and J genes are TRBV5-1 and TRBJ2-6; the D assignment is uncertain and may be TRBD1 or TRBD2, with 7 bases supporting each. The sequence came from a human donor with aplastic anemia. The material sequenced was sorted CD4+, CD8+, or CD8+CD57+ T cells (not recorded which) from PBMCs. The CDR3 reads as follows: CASSLRAGGAGANVLTF. The sequenced DNA is TGCGCCAGCAGCTTGCGGGCAGGGGGGGCTGGGGCCAACGTCCTGACTTTC.